This TCR beta chain derives from a study of cytomegalovirus exposure and HLA in healthy donors. Study details: The approximately 120 validation repertoires, a later analysis reported, used the same platform as the 666 first-cohort repertoires.

Clones were read by immunoSEQ multiplex PCR, and TCRdb kept only the in-frame ones, dropping some. The sample lists under 110,000 clones; approximately 90% were seen once. V lost 2 bases, J lost 1 base, and 5 bases lay in between. Germline CDR1 ENHRY, CDR2 SYGVKD. This CDR3 region has 13 residues. Turning to this clone: Its antigen remains unknown.

General observations from the study: Most sequenced TCRs were rare (though some public TCRs occurred in many donors). The study recorded 150 to 200 TCR beta chains that were cytomegalovirus-associated. Reported performance of the classifier showed diagnosis of cytomegalovirus status with high specificity and sensitivity.

V gene TRBV10-3 combines with J gene TRBJ1-1, with D possibly matching TRBD1 (5 bases). Material for sequencing was PBMCs. This TCR came from a woman younger than 35 in good health and CMV-seropositive. CDR3 in DNA: TGTGCCATCAGTGAGACAGGGAACACTGAAGCTTTCTTT. Translation: CAISETGNTEAFF.